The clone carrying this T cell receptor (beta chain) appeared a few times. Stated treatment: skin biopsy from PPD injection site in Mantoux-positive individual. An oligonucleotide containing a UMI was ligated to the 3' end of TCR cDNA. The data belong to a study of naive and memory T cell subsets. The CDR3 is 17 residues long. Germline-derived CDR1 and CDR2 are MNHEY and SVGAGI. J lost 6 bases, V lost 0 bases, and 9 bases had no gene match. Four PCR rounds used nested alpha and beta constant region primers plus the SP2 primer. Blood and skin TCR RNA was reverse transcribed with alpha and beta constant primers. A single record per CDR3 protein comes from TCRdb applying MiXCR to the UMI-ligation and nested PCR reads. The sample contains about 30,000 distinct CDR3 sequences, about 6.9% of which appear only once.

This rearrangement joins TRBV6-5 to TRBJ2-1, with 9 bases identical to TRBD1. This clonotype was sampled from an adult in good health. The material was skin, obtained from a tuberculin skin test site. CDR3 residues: CASSYSHGWTGVNEQFF. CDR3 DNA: TGTGCCAGCAGTTACTCCCATGGCTGGACAGGGGTCAATGAGCAGTTCTTC.